Sequencing of this T cell receptor (beta chain) was carried out in a study of human T cells and chemical hapten exposure. Study as a whole: Diphenylcyclopropenone was administered weekly to the scalp of patients throughout the roughly 23-week study.

TCRdb independently ran MiXCR on the RACE reads; one entry per CDR3 protein. In the table there are approximately 160,000 distinct CDR3 sequences, 28% of which are singletons. The CDR3 has 13 residues. The J segment lost 6 bases and the V segment lost 5 bases, leaving 4 bases of the junction unmatched. Germline V gene sequence: CDR1 SGHTA, CDR2 FQGNSA. Time point: patch test 3, about 24 weeks after DPC sensitization. Treatment of the sample: therapeutic diphenylcyclopropenone sensitization with weekly scalp DPC. This clonotype was sampled from a woman between 18 and 29 years old with alopecia areata. Some clones in this sample may be carry-over from other donors' samples. The chain uses TRBV7-2 and TRBJ2-5; 9 bases line up with TRBD1. This material consisted of whole blood, taken in connection with sensitization to the hapten diphenylcyclopropenone (DPC). The CDR3 sequence is CASSRDREKTQYF. The CDR3 DNA is TGTGCCAGCAGCCGGGACAGGGAAAAGACCCAGTACTTC.